This T cell receptor (beta chain) was captured by sequencing in a study of OX40 agonist ivuxolimab in advanced cancers. Study summary: Two patients with cutaneous melanoma and one with hepatocellular carcinoma, three in total, showed partial responses.

The CDR3 contains 15 residues. Germline lookup yields CDR1 SGHVS and CDR2 FNYEAQ. V shed 5 bases and J shed 5 bases, with 19 bases lying between them. Autoimmune disease history or systemic immunosuppression disqualified patients. Method: immunoSEQ multiplex PCR; TCRdb's copy keeps in-frame clones and lacks some. The sample lists roughly 68,000 clones; around 83% were seen once. Sequenced here: CD4+ or CD8+ T cells sorted from blood, sampled in a trial of the OX40 agonist ivuxolimab. The V call is TRBV7-6, the J call TRBJ2-7; D possibly corresponds to TRBD2 (7 bases). This sequence was found in an adult with an advanced solid tumor such as melanoma, head and neck, liver or kidney cancer. As DNA, the CDR3 is TGTGCCAGCAGCCCCCGAGGGGGGGACAAGGACGAGCAGTACTTC. Translating it yields CASSPRGGDKDEQYF.